Described below is a single T cell receptor beta chain sequence and its context. What it recognizes is unknown. V was cut by 0 bases and J by 3 bases, with 10 bases left in between. Germline values: CDR1 SGHTS, CDR2 YDEGEE. The CDR3 loop spans 14 amino acids. These data come from a study of cytomegalovirus exposure and HLA in healthy donors. A multiplex PCR was run with 60 Vbeta primers and 13 Jbeta primers. Produced via immunoSEQ multiplex PCR; TCRdb's table is partial and in-frame only. The sample yields about 70,000 clones, around 70% seen once. General study findings and limits: Productive status was seen about 87% or about 30% of the time for most TCR beta V segments in an earlier analysis.

This receptor was taken from a human donor in good health. Sample: PBMCs. The chain is built from TRBV5-8 and TRBJ2-7; D may be TRBD2 (5 bases). In DNA form, the CDR3 reads TGTGCCAGCAGCTTGGGTACGGGGATCTACGAGCAGTACTTC. This codes for CASSLGTGIYEQYF.